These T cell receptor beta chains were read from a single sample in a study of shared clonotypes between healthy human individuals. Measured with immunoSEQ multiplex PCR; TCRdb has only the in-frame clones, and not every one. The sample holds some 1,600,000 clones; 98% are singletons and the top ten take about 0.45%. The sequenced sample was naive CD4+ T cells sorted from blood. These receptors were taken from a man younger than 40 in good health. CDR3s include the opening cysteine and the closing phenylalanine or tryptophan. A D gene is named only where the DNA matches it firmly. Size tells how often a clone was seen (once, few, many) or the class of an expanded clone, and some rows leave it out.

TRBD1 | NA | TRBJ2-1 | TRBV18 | TGTGCCAGCTCACCGGACAGGAATGAGCAGTTCTTC | CASSPDRNEQFF
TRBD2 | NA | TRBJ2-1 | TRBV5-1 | TGCGCCAGCAGCTTGGTTTCTAGCGGGACCAATGAGCAGTTCTTC | CASSLVSSGTNEQFF
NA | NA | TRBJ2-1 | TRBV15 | TGTGCCACCAGCAGACCCCTGAGGATTGAAAATGAGCAGTTCTTC | CATSRPLRIENEQFF
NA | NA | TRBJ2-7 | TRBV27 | TGTGCCAGCAGTCCCCCGGCCCGAACAGGGCTACTAAGATATACTTACGAGCAGTACTTC | CASSPPARTGLLRYTYEQYF
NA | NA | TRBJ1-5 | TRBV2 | TGTGCCAGCAGTATCCAGCATAGCAATCAGCCCCAGCATTTT | CASSIQHSNQPQHF
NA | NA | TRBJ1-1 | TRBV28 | TGTGCCAGCAGTCAACAGGGACTTAATGAAGCTTTCTTT | CASSQQGLNEAFF
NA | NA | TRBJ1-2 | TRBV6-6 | TGTGCCAGCAGTTCAGGGACTAACTATGGCTACACCTTC | CASSSGTNYGYTF
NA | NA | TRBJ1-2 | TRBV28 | TGTGCCAGCAGTGTGACAGTTCCTGCTAACTATGGCTACACCTTC | CASSVTVPANYGYTF
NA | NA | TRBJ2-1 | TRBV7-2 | TGTGCCAGCAGCTTAGTTGGGGCCTGGCGCGGGTCCTACAATGAGCAGTTCTTC | CASSLVGAWRGSYNEQFF
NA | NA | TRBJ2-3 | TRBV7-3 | TGTGCCAGCAGCTCGCGTGGATCAGATACGCAGTATTTT | CASSSRGSDTQYF
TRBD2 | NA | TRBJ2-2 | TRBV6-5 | TGTGCCAGCAGATCCCAAGCGGGAGTCACCGGGGAGCTGTTTTTT | CASRSQAGVTGELFF
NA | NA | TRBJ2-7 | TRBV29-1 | TGCAGCGTTACGGACTACGGCGAGCAGTACTTC | CSVTDYGEQYF
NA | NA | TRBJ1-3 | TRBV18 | TGTGCCAGCTCACCATCAGTCATGGGTAGCTCTGGAAACACCATATATTTT | CASSPSVMGSSGNTIYF
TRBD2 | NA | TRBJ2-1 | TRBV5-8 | TGTGCCAGCAGCTACGGACTAGCGCGCCACAATGAGCAGTTCTTC | CASSYGLARHNEQFF
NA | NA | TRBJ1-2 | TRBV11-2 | TGTGCCAGCAGCTTAGGAAGGGTTACCTATGGCTACACCTTC | CASSLGRVTYGYTF
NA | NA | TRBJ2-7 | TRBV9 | TGTGCCAGCAGCGTAGGGATGGCCCCCTACGAGCAGTACTTC | CASSVGMAPYEQYF
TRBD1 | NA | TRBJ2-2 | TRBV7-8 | TGTGCCAGCAACACCAGGCAGGGGGCCGGGGAGCTGTTTTTT | CASNTRQGAGELFF
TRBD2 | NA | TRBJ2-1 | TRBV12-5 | TGTGCTAGTGGTTTGGTATTAGCGGGAGGTCGGAGTGAGCAGTTCTTC | CASGLVLAGGRSEQFF
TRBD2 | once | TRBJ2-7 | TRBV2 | TGTGCCAGCAGTGACCTTAGCGGGAGGCCTCCTAGGGAGCAGTACTTC | CASSDLSGRPPREQYF
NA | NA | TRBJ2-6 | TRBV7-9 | TGTGCCAGCAGCTACGGGGGCGCTGGGGCCAACGTCCTGACTTTC | CASSYGGAGANVLTF
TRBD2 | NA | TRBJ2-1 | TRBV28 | TGTGCCAGCAGTCACACTAGCGGGAGGGCTAATGAGCAGTTCTTC | CASSHTSGRANEQFF
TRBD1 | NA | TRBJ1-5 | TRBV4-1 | TGCGCCAGCAGCCAAGGCCACAGGGGAAATCAGCCCCAGCATTTT | CASSQGHRGNQPQHF
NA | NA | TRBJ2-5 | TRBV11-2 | TGTGCCAGCAGCCGACGTTGGGGGTCAACTGAGAAGACCCAGTACTTC | CASSRRWGSTEKTQYF